This TCR beta chain was captured by sequencing in a study of identical twins. This clonotype was detected ten times or more. V was clipped by 0 bases and J by 0 bases, with 11 bases between them. The CDR3 runs to 15 residues. CDR1 and CDR2 from the germline V gene are DFQATT and SNEGSKA (reference sequence). TCRdb used MiXCR to reprocess the 5' RACE reads, holding one entry per CDR3 protein. The sample records approximately 680,000 distinct CDR3 sequences, 7% to 7.5% being singletons. Another study also made use of these data, one on yellow fever vaccine responses in identical twins.

The sample consisted of PBMCs. This clonotype originated in a woman aged 18-29 years in good health. This sequence joins TRBV20-1 and TRBJ1-1; D call uncertain. CDR3 amino acids: CSARDPPGMNTEAFF. The CDR3 region has the DNA TGCAGTGCTAGAGATCCCCCAGGCATGAACACTGAAGCTTTCTTT.